The present entry profiles one T cell receptor (beta chain) with its context. The V gene's germline CDR1 is SGHKS and CDR2 YYEKEE (reference sequence). The CDR3 extends over 16 amino acids. After removal of 3 bases from V and 9 bases from J, the junction contained 8 bases not matched to a gene. This record comes from a study of chemoradiotherapy in HPV16-positive cancers. Here immunoSEQ multiplex PCR was the method, and the copy in TCRdb shows in-frame clones only, minus some. The sample consists of 550 to 800 clones, roughly 88% of them appearing once. This receptor was identified in a human donor with HPV-associated anogenital cancer. The rearrangement links TRBV5-5 to TRBJ1-6; 11 nucleotides align to TRBD1. Sequencing was performed on tumor tissue, taken from a patient who underwent chemoradiotherapy. The CDR3 DNA follows: TGTGCCAGCAGCTCCGGGACAGGGGGGAAATCTTCACCCCTCCACTTT. Translating it yields CASSSGTGGKSSPLHF.